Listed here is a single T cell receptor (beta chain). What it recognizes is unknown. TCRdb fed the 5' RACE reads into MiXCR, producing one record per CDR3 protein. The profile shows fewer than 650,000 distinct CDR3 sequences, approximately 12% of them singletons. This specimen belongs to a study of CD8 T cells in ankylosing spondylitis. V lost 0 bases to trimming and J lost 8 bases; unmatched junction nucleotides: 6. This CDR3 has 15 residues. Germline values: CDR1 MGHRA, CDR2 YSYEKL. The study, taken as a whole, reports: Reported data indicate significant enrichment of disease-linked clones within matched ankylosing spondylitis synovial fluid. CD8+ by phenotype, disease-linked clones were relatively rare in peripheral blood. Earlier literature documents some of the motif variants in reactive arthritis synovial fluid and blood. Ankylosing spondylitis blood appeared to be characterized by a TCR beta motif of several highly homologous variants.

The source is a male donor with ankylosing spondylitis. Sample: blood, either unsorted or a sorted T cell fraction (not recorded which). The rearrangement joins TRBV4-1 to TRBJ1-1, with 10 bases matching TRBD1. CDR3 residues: CASSQEVADRGEAFF. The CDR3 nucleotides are TGCGCCAGCAGCCAAGAGGTGGCGGACAGGGGGGAAGCTTTCTTT.